This TCR beta chain was identified during a study of beta chain features in type 1 diabetes. All of the isolated RNA was reverse transcribed, so expressed TCRB transcripts were sequenced. The protocol was immunoSEQ multiplex PCR, while the TCRdb copy is restricted to in-frame clones and leaves out a portion. The sample carries around 500,000 clones, about an eighth recorded once. This CDR3 contains 14 residues. The V gene lost 2 bases and the J gene lost 2 bases, with 9 bases spanning the gap. The germline CDR1 and CDR2 sequences are MDHEN and SYDVKM. There are a few counts of this clone. V gene TRBV28 combines with J gene TRBJ1-1; D is ambiguous. The material sequenced was naive CD4+ T cells from blood. This clonotype was sampled from a woman between 18 and 30 years old in good health. The CDR3 DNA sequence: TGTGCCAGCAGTTTAAGGGCGGGAAACACTGAAGCTTTCTTT. This translates into CASSLRAGNTEAFF. The full variable domain, in which reference TRBV28 and TRBJ1-1 provide the parts outside the CDR3, is DVKVTQSSRYLVKRTGEKVFLECVQDMDHENMFWYRQDPGLGLRLIYFSYDVKMKEKGDIPEGYSVSREKKERFSLILESASTNQTSMYLCASSLRAGNTEAFFGQGTRLTVV.